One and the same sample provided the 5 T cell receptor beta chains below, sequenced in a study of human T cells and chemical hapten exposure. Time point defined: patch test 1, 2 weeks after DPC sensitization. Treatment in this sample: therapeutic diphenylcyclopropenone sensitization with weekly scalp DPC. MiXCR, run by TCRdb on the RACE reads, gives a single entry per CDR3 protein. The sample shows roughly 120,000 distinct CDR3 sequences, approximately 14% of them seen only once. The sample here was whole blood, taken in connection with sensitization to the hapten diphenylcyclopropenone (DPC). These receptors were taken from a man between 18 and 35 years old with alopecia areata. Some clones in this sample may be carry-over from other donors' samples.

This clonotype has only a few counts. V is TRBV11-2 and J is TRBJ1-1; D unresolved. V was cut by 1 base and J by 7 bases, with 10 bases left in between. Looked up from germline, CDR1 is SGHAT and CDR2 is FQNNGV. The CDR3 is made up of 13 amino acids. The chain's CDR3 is CASSLGAANEAFF. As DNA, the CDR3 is TGTGCCAGCAGCTTAGGGGCAGCGAATGAAGCTTTCTTT.

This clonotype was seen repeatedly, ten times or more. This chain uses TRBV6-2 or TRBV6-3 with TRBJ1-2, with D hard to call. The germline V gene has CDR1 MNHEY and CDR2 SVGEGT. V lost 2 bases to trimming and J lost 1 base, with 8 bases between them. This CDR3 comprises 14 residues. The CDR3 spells CASSYERFNYGYTF. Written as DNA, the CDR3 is TGTGCCAGCAGTTACGAACGGTTTAACTATGGCTACACCTTC.

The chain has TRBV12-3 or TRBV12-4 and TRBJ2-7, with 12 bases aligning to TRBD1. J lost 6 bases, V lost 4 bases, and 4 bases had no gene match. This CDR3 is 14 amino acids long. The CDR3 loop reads CASSSGTGGSEQYF. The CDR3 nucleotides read TGTGCCAGCAGTTCCGGGACAGGGGGCAGCGAGCAGTACTTC.

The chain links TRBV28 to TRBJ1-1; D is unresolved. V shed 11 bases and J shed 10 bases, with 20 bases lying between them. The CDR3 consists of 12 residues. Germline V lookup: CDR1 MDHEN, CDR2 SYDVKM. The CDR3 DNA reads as TGTGCCCGAACCGGGTCCACGGGAGGAGCTTTCTTT. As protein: CARTGSTGGAFF.

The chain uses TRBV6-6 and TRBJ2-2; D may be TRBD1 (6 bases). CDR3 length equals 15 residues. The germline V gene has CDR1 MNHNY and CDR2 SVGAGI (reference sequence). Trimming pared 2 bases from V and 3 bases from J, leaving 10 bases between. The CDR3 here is CASSYEDRYTGELFF. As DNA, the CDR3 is TGTGCCAGCAGTTACGAGGACAGATACACCGGGGAGCTGTTTTTT.